The 20 T cell receptor beta chains given below trace back to one sample, sequenced in a study of cytomegalovirus exposure and HLA in healthy donors. A multiplex PCR was run with 60 Vbeta primers and 13 Jbeta primers. The protocol was immunoSEQ multiplex PCR, while the TCRdb copy is restricted to in-frame clones and leaves out a portion. Of 170,000 or so clones detected, approximately 82% appear once; the ten largest clones hold under 2.5%. The material sequenced was PBMCs. These receptors all come from a woman aged 30 to 39 in good health and CMV-seronegative.

CDR3 sequence reads: CASSQGQGNNEKLFF. The CDR3, as DNA: TGCGCCAGCAGCCAAGGACAGGGCAATAATGAAAAACTGTTTTTT. The chain has TRBV4-3 and TRBJ1-4; 7 nucleotides agree with TRBD1. V lost 1 base and J lost 4; bases outside the gene matches: 3. There are 15 residues in the CDR3. The germline V gene encodes CDR1 LGHNA and CDR2 YSLEER.

The chain combines TRBV30 with TRBJ2-1, with 10 bases identical to TRBD2. Germline loops: CDR1 GTSNPN, CDR2 SVGIG (reference sequence). After removal of 3 bases from V and 5 bases from J, the junction contained 16 bases not matched to a gene. The CDR3 contains 18 residues. CDR3 region: CAWRAKRGGTDIDNEQFF. The CDR3 nucleotides read TGTGCCTGGAGGGCAAAGCGGGGGGGGACAGATATAGACAATGAGCAGTTCTTC.

This sequence joins TRBV6-1 and TRBJ2-2, with 7 bases identical to TRBD1. The CDR3 is made up of 15 amino acids. Germline V gives CDR1 MNHNS, CDR2 SASEGT. J was trimmed by 3 bases and V by 10 bases; bases with no gene match: 11. The chain's CDR3 is CATKDRDRYTGELFF. CDR3 DNA: TGTGCCACCAAAGACAGGGACCGCTACACCGGGGAGCTGTTTTTT.

This sequence joins TRBV5-8 and TRBJ2-5; D perhaps matches TRBD2 (7 bases). V was cut by 2 bases and J by 5 bases, with 13 bases left in between. This CDR3 contains 14 residues. CDR1 SGHTS and CDR2 YDEGEE come from the germline V gene. The CDR3 loop reads CASSLGGGAETQYF. Here the CDR3 DNA reads TGTGCCAGCAGCTTAGGGGGAGGGGCGGAGACCCAGTACTTC.

The V gene is TRBV18, the J gene TRBJ2-6, with a tentative D call TRBD1 (6 bases). This CDR3 has 18 residues. V was pared by 3 bases and J by 0 bases, with 15 bases between. Germline-derived CDR1 and CDR2 are KGHSH and LQKENI. The CDR3 region is CASSPQGTPYSGANVLTF. The CDR3 DNA reads TGTGCCAGCTCACCTCAGGGGACCCCTTACTCTGGGGCCAACGTCCTGACTTTC.

The chain couples TRBV11-2 to TRBJ1-1; D gene ambiguous. The CDR3 contains 16 residues. Between the trimmed V and J ends, which lost 1 base and 1 base, there was a span of 13 bases. Germline V gene lookup returns CDR1 SGHAT and CDR2 FQNNGV. CDR3 region: CASSLGHSRQNTEAFF. In DNA, the CDR3 is TGTGCCAGCAGCTTAGGTCACAGTAGACAGAACACTGAAGCTTTCTTT.

J is TRBJ1-2 and V is TRBV6-5; 10 nucleotides line up with TRBD1. Trimming at V came to 4 bases and at J to 4 bases, leaving 6 bases not matched to a gene. Germline V gives CDR1 MNHEY, CDR2 SVGAGI. The CDR3 is 15 residues long. The CDR3 region is CASSSRRDRGYGYTF. The CDR3 DNA reads as TGTGCCAGCAGTTCTCGCCGGGACAGGGGCTATGGCTACACCTTC.

CDR3 nucleotide sequence: TGTGCCAGCACGACAGGGGGCTATGGCAATCAGCCCCAGCATTTT. Translating gives CASTTGGYGNQPQHF. The chain uses TRBV28 and TRBJ1-5; TRBD1 aligns across 10 bases. The germline CDR1 and CDR2 sequences are MDHEN and SYDVKM. The ends lost 7 bases at V and 2 bases at J; junction bases unmatched: 5. The CDR3 length is 15 residues.

This clone has only one observation. An end of the junction does not agree with germline; a read error may underlie this. The chain employs TRBV7-9 and TRBJ2-5; possible D gene TRBD1, 6 bases. This CDR3 contains 14 residues. CDR1 SEHNR and CDR2 FQNEAQ come from the germline V gene (reference sequence). CDR3 protein: CSSSLGDTLETQYF. The CDR3 coding sequence is TGTTCCAGCAGCTTAGGGGACACGCTGGAGACCCAGTACTTC.

This rearrangement joins TRBV29-1 to TRBJ1-2; TRBD1 agrees at 8 bases. This CDR3 is 12 amino acids long. The V segment lost 6 bases and the J segment 14 bases; nucleotides outside the gene matches: 14. Germline CDR1 and CDR2: SQVTM and ANQGSEA. The CDR3 spells CSVWGTGLHFTF. DNA for the CDR3: TGCAGCGTCTGGGGGACAGGACTCCATTTTACCTTC.

The chain employs TRBV18 and TRBJ1-1; D unclear. CDR3 size: 13 residues. V lost 3 bases and J 1 base, leaving 6 bases between the germline ends. Germline V gene data show CDR1 as KGHSH and CDR2 as LQKENI. The CDR3 region has the DNA TGTGCCAGCTCACCGCAGGAGAACACTGAAGCTTTCTTT. Residues: CASSPQENTEAFF.

The chain has TRBV6-1 and TRBJ2-1, with 8 nucleotides matching TRBD2. V gave up 4 bases and J gave up 1 base; unmatched junction bases: 3. CDR1 is MNHNS and CDR2 is SASEGT in the germline V gene. The CDR3 is 15 amino acids. The CDR3 DNA follows: TGTGCCAGCAGTGGCACTAGCGGATCCTACAATGAGCAGTTCTTC. The encoded protein is CASSGTSGSYNEQFF.

This rearrangement joins TRBV28 to TRBJ2-7; 11 nucleotides align to TRBD1. CDR3 length equals 16 residues. V was pared by 8 bases and J by 5 bases, with 14 bases of the junction left unmatched. CDR1 is MDHEN, CDR2 SYDVKM, per germline. The CDR3 sequence: CASGTIRDRGKNEQYF. DNA of the CDR3: TGTGCCAGCGGAACAATCCGGGACAGGGGGAAGAACGAGCAGTACTTC.

The rearrangement joins TRBV4-3 to TRBJ2-5; 7 bases match TRBD1. The CDR3 loop spans 15 amino acids. Looked up from germline, CDR1 is LGHNA and CDR2 is YSLEER. The ends lost 4 bases at V and 2 bases at J; junction bases unmatched: 7. Written as DNA, the CDR3 is TGCGCCAGCAGCCGAGACCACAGGGGACAAGAGACCCAGTACTTC. This sequence encodes CASSRDHRGQETQYF.

As concerns this clone: One junction end does not reproduce the germline sequence, and a read error may be involved. The chain joins TRBV7-9 to TRBJ1-1; 8 bases fit TRBD1. Germline CDR1 reads SEHNR; CDR2 reads FQNEAQ (reference sequence). This CDR3 is built from 13 residues. CDR3 DNA: TGTTCCAGCAGCTACGACAGGGGTAATGAAGCTTTCTTT. Residues: CSSSYDRGNEAFF.

This clone has only a few counts. The gene calls are TRBV5-1 and TRBJ1-4; D is ambiguous. The germline V and J ends were trimmed by 7 bases and 7 bases, with 20 bases remaining between them. CDR1 is SGHRS, CDR2 YFSETQ, per germline. CDR3 length: 15 residues. This CDR3 reads CASRQLEMLGEKLFF. CDR3 in DNA: TGCGCCAGCCGGCAGCTAGAAATGTTGGGTGAAAAACTGTTTTTT.

The chain couples TRBV10-3 to TRBJ1-4; D is possibly TRBD1 (6 bases). This CDR3 comprises 15 residues. CDR1 and CDR2 (germline): ENHRY, SYGVKD. Trimming took 5 bases from V and 3 from J, leaving 13 bases between them. In DNA form, the CDR3 reads TGTGCCATCAGTCCAGGGGTAACTGCTAATGAAAAACTGTTTTTT. Encoded protein: CAISPGVTANEKLFF.

The CDR3 region is CAAQGFYNSPLHF. CDR3 nucleotides: TGTGCCGCACAGGGGTTCTATAATTCACCCCTCCACTTT. The chain couples TRBV2 to TRBJ1-6; the match to TRBD1 covers 7 bases. Germline V gene sequence: CDR1 SNHLY, CDR2 FYNNEI. The V gene end was trimmed by 11 bases and the J gene end by 3 bases; junction bases not matched to a gene: 4. The CDR3 is 13 residues long.

V and J are TRBV30 and TRBJ2-5; 7 bases are shared with TRBD2. The germline CDR1 and CDR2 sequences are GTSNPN and SVGIG (reference sequence). With V trimmed by 0 bases and J by 5 bases, 6 bases remained unmatched. The CDR3 has 14 residues. CDR3 DNA sequence: TGTGCCTGGAGTGTAACCCTAGCGGCTGAGACCCAGTACTTC. This sequence encodes CAWSVTLAAETQYF.

This clone was found once. This CDR3 is CASSLYDRVTYGYTF. CDR3 in DNA: TGTGCCAGCAGTTTATATGACAGGGTCACATATGGCTACACCTTC. The chain combines TRBV28 with TRBJ1-2, with TRBD1 matching over 7 bases. Germline values: CDR1 MDHEN, CDR2 SYDVKM. The trim removed 1 base at V and 5 bases at J, leaving 7 bases unmatched. The CDR3 is 15 residues long.